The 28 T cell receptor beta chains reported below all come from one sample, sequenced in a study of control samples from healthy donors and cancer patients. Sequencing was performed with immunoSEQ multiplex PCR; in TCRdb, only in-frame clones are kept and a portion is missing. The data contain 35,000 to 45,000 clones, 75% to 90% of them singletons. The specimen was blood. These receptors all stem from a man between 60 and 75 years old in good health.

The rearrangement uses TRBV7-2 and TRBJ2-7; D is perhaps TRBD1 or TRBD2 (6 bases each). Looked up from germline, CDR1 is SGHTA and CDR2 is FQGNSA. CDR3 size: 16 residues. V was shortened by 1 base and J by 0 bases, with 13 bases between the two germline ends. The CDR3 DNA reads TGTGCCAGCAGCTTAGTGAAGGGGGGAAGCTCCTACGAGCAGTACTTC. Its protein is CASSLVKGGSSYEQYF.

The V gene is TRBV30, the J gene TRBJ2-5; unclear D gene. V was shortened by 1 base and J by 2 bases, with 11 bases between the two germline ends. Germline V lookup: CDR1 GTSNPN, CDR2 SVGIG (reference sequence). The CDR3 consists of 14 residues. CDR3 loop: CAWSELGLQETQYF. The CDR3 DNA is TGTGCCTGGAGTGAATTGGGGTTGCAAGAGACCCAGTACTTC.

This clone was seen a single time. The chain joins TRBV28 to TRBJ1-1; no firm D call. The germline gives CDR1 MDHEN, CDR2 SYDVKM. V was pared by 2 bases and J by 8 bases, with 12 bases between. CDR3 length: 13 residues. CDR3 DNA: TGTGCCAGCAGTTTAAACTTAAATGCAGAAGCTTTCTTT. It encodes CASSLNLNAEAFF.

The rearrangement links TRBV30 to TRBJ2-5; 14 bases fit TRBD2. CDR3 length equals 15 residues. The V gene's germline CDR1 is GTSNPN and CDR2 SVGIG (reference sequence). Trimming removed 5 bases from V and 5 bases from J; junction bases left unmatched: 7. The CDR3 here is CAWGKWTSGGETQYF. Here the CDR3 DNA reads TGTGCCTGGGGAAAGTGGACTAGCGGGGGGGAGACCCAGTACTTC. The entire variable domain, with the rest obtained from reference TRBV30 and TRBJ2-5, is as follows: SQTIHQWPATLVQPVGSPLSLECTVEGTSNPNLYWYRQAAGRGLQLLFYSVGIGQISSEVPQNLSASRPQDRQFILSSKKLLLSDSGFYLCAWGKWTSGGETQYFGPGTRLLVL.

CDR3 bases: TGTGCCAGCAGTTTAGGCGGAGGAGAGACCCAGTACTTC. Translated: CASSLGGGETQYF. The chain is built from TRBV28 and TRBJ2-5, with a possible D match to TRBD2 (5 bases). V was clipped by 2 bases and J by 4 bases, with 8 bases between them. This CDR3 has 13 amino acids. CDR1 is MDHEN, CDR2 SYDVKM, per germline.

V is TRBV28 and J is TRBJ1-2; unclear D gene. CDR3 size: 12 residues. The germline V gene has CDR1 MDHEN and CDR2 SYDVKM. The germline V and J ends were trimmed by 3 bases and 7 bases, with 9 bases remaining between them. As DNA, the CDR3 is TGTGCCAGCAGTTTCGTGCTGGCTGGCTACACCTTC. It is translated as CASSFVLAGYTF.

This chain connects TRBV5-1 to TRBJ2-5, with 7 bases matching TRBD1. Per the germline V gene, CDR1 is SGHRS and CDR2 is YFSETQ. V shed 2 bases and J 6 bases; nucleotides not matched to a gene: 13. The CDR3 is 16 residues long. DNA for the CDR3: TGCGCCAGCAGCTTAGGGGAGACAGGGATCCTGAAGACCCAGTACTTC. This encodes CASSLGETGILKTQYF.

The CDR3 DNA is TGCGCCAGCAGCCAAGGAAAGGCTAGCGGGAGAATCAGGACCTACAATGAGCAGTTCTTC. It translates to CASSQGKASGRIRTYNEQFF. The V gene is TRBV4-1, the J gene TRBJ2-1; 10 positions match TRBD2. CDR3 length: 20 amino acids. With 1 base clipped from V and 2 bases from J, the junction kept 14 bases outside the gene matches. In germline, CDR1 is MGHRA, CDR2 YSYEKL.

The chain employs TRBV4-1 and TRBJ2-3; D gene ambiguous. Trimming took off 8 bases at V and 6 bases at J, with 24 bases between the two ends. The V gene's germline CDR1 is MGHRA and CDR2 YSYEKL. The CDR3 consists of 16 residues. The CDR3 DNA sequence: TGCGCCAGCTCCTCGGGCCTACCGGGCATTCGGGATACGCAGTATTTT. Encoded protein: CASSSGLPGIRDTQYF.

The CDR3 here is CASSFRDRAEAFF. The CDR3 DNA sequence: TGCGCCAGCAGCTTTAGGGATCGCGCTGAAGCTTTCTTT. The rearrangement links TRBV5-1 to TRBJ1-1; D is undetermined. Germline CDR1 and CDR2: SGHRS and YFSETQ. This CDR3 spans 13 amino acids. V lost 2 bases and J 6 bases, leaving 11 bases between the germline ends. Supplemented by reference TRBV5-1 and TRBJ1-1, the full variable domain reads KAGVTQTPRYLIKTRGQQVTLSCSPISGHRSVSWYQQTPGQGLQFLFEYFSETQRNKGNFPGRFSGRQFSNSRSEMNVSTLELGDSALYLCASSFRDRAEAFFGQGTRLTVV.

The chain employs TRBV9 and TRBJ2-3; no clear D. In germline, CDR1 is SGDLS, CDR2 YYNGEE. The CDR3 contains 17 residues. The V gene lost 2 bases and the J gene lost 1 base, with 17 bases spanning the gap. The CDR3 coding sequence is TGTGCCAGCAGCGTGTCTGTGGGGTTCAGCGGCACAGATACGCAGTATTTT. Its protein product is CASSVSVGFSGTDTQYF.

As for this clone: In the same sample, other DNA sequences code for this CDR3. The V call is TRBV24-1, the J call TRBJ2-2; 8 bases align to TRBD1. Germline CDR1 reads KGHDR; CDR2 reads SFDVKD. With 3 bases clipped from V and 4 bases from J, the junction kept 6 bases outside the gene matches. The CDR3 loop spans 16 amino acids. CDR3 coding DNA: TGTGCCACCAGTGATACTGGACAGGGAGGCACCGGGGAGCTGTTTTTT. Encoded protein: CATSDTGQGGTGELFF.

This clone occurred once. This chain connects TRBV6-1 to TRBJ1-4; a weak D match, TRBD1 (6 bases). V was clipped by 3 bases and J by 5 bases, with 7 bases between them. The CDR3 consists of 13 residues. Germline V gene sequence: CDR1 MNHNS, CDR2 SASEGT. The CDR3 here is CASSDRGNEKLFF. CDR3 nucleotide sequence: TGTGCCAGCAGTGATAGGGGGAATGAAAAACTGTTTTTT.

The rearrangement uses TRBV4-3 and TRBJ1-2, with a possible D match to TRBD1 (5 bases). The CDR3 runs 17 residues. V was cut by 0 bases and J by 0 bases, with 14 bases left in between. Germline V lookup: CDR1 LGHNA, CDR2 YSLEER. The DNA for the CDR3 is TGCGCCAGCAGCCAAGATGCTGCGGGGGTAGCTAACTATGGCTACACCTTC. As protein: CASSQDAAGVANYGYTF.

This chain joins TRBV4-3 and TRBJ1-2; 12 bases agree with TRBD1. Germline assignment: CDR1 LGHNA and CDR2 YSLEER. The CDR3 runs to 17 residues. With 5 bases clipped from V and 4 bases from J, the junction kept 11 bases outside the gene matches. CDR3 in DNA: TGCGCCAGCAGCGCAATTTCTCCGGGACAGGGGGCCTATGGCTACACCTTC. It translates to CASSAISPGQGAYGYTF.

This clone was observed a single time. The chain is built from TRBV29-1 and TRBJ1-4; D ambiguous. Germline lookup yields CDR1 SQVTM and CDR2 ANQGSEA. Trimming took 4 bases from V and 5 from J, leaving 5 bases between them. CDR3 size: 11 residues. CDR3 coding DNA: TGCAGCGTTGCGTTAAATGAAAAACTGTTTTTT. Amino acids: CSVALNEKLFF.

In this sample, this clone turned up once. This CDR3 is CSVGRSGLAGTGEQFF. The CDR3, as DNA: TGCAGCGTTGGGAGAAGCGGACTAGCCGGGACGGGTGAGCAGTTCTTC. This sequence joins TRBV29-1 and TRBJ2-1; 8 bases are shared with TRBD2. The CDR3 has 16 amino acids. V was clipped by 4 bases and J by 9 bases; unmatched bases: 17. From germline, CDR1 is SQVTM and CDR2 ANQGSEA.

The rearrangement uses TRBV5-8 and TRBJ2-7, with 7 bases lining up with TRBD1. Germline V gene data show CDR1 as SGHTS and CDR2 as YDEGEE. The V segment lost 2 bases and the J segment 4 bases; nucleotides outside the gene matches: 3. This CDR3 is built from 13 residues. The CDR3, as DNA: TGTGCCAGCAGCTTCGAGGGGGCATACGAGCAGTACTTC. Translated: CASSFEGAYEQYF.

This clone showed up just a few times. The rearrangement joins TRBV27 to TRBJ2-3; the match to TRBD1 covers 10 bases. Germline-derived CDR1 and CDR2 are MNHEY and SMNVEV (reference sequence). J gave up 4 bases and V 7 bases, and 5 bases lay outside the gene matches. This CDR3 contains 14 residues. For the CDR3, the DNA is TGTGCCAGCACAATGGACAGGGGGGCAGATACGCAGTATTTT. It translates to CASTMDRGADTQYF.

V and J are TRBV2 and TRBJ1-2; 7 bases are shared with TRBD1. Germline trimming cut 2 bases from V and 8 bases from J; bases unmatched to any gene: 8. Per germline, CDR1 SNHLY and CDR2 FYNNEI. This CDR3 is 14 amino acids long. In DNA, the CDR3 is TGTGCCAGCAGTGAAAGGGGGCGCGGGGAAGGCTACACCTTC. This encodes CASSERGRGEGYTF.

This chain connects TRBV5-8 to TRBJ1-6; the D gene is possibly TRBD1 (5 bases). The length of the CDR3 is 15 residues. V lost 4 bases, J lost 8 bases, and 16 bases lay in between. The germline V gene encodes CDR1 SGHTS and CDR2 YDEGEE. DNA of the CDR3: TGTGCCAGCAGCGTACTAGACAGAATCGATTCACCCCTCCACTTT. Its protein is CASSVLDRIDSPLHF.

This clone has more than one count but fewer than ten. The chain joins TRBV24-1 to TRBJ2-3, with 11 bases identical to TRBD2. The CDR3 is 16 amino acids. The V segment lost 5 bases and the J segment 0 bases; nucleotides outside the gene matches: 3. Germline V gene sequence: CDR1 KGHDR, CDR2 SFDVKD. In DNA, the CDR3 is TGTGCCACCAGTGGTCGGACTAGCGGGAGCACAGATACGCAGTATTTT. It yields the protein CATSGRTSGSTDTQYF.

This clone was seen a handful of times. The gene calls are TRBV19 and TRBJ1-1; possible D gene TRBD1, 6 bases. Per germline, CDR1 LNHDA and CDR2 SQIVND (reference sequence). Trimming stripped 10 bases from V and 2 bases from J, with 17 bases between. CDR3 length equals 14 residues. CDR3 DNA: TGTGCCACCGATGACAGGACCTCAAACACTGAAGCTTTCTTT. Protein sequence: CATDDRTSNTEAFF.

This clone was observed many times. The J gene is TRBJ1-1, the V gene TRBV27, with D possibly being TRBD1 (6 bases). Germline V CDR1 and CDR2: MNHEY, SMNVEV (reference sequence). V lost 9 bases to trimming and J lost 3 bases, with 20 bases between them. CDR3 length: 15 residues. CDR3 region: CASRRSTGWDTEAFF. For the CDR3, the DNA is TGTGCCAGTAGACGATCAACAGGGTGGGACACTGAAGCTTTCTTT.

CDR3 region: CSASAGGPYEQYF. The CDR3 bases are TGCAGTGCTAGTGCGGGAGGGCCTTACGAGCAGTACTTC. The genes are TRBV20-1 and TRBJ2-7; 9 bases map to TRBD2. Germline lookup yields CDR1 DFQATT and CDR2 SNEGSKA (reference sequence). The CDR3 spans 13 residues. V lost 3 bases to trimming and J lost 4 bases; unmatched junction nucleotides: 4.

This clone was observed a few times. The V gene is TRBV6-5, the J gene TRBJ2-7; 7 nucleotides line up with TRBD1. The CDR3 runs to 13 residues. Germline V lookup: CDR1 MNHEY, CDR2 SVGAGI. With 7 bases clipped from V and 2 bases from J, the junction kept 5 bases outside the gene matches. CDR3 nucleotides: TGTGCCAGCACCCAGGGACAGACCTACGAGCAGTACTTC. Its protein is CASTQGQTYEQYF.

In DNA form, the CDR3 reads TGTGCCACCAGCAGAGGGGACACAGATACGCAGTATTTT. This sequence encodes CATSRGDTDTQYF. This rearrangement joins TRBV15 to TRBJ2-3, with D uncertain. CDR3 size: 13 residues. Germline loops: CDR1 LNHNV, CDR2 YYDKDF (reference sequence). V shed 1 base and J shed 2 bases, with 4 bases lying between them.

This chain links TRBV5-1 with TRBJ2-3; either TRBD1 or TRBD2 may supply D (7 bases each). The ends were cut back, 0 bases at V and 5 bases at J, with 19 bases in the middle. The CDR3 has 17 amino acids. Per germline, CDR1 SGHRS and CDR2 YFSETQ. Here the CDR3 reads CASSLGPSQGRGDTQYF. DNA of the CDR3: TGCGCCAGCAGCTTGGGGCCGTCACAGGGGAGGGGAGATACGCAGTATTTT.